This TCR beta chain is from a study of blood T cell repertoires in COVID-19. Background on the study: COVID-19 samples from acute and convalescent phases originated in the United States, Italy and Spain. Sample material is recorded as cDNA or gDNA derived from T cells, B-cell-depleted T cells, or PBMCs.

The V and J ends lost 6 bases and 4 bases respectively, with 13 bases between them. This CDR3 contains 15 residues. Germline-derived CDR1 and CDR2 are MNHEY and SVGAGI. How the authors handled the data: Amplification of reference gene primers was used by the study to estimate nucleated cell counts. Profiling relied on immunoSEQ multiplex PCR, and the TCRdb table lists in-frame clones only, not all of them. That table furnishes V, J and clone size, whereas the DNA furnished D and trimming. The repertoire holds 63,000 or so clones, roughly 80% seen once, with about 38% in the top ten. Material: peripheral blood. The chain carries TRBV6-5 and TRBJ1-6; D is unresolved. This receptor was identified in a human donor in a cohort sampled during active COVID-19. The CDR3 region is CASSRSGQYNSPLHF. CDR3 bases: TGTGCCAGCAGCCGTAGCGGGCAGTATAATTCACCCCTCCACTTT.